Listed below are T cell receptor beta chains from one sample, sequenced in a study of vaccination and CD4 T cells after COVID-19. Via MiXCR, TCRdb re-called the PCR reads, giving one row per CDR3 protein. The sample lists some 11,000 distinct CDR3 sequences, roughly 40% occurring once. These receptors lack a known antigen. The specimen comprised CD4+ T cells from blood, cultured in vitro, sampled after SARS-CoV-2 vaccination. The receptors here all came from a human donor who had recovered from COVID-19. Both conserved end residues are trimmed from each CDR3.

j_call v_call cdr3_aa
TRBJ2-7 TRBV5-5 ASSLALGGEQY
TRBJ1-2 TRBV25-1 ASSDAGRGGYT
TRBJ1-6 TRBV20-1 SARAPTGVGHSPLH
TRBJ2-1 TRBV7-2 ASSLGGPDNEQF
TRBJ1-2 TRBV19 ASSIGGTGSYGYT
TRBJ1-5 TRBV19 ASIGPHPGNQPQH
TRBJ2-5 TRBV27 ASSPLGAGGQETQY
TRBJ1-2 TRBV6-1 ASSPSVEPDGYT
TRBJ2-5 TRBV6-4 ASSFNRDRDRAQY
TRBJ1-3 TRBV11-2 ASSRHPGEAGNTIY
TRBJ1-5 TRBV20-1 SASTRQYSNQPQH
TRBJ2-1 TRBV2 ASRGGSPYNEQF
TRBJ2-7 TRBV6-1 ASSEKPRDISYEQY
TRBJ2-2 TRBV7-2 ASSRVAGPSGRGELF
TRBJ1-6 TRBV28 ASTRQGAVH
TRBJ2-7 TRBV7-9 ASSLFQATYEQY
TRBJ2-1 TRBV28 ASIDRGEGNEQF
TRBJ2-1 TRBV6-5 ASSYDAISYNEQF
TRBJ1-2 TRBV19 ASSRDGSAGPTKSGGYT
TRBJ1-3 TRBV6-2/TRBV6-3 ASSLKAGNTIY
TRBJ1-1 TRBV4-1 ASSQDRRGGPEAF
TRBJ2-2 TRBV12-3/TRBV12-4 ASRQAANTGELF
TRBJ1-3 TRBV5-5 ASSLAAGAATANTIY
TRBJ2-7 TRBV6-1 AVLGGSLTNYEQY
TRBJ1-1 TRBV25-1 ASIPPGGRGDTEAF
TRBJ1-4 TRBV19 ATTQGQYTEKLF
TRBJ1-2 TRBV19 ASSTGQTSYGYT
TRBJ1-1 TRBV5-1 ASSLDIGTEAF
TRBJ1-4 TRBV7-9 ASSFTGLSGEKLF
TRBJ1-4 TRBV28 ASIGGAGEKLF
TRBJ2-2 TRBV20-1 SASPAGRRDTGELF
TRBJ2-4 TRBV6-1 ASSEDTGTLQY
TRBJ2-1 TRBV6-1 ASRRSSLSSYNEQS
TRBJ2-7 TRBV7-3 ASSLGSGQAYEQY
TRBJ1-2 TRBV28 ASSPEPGPSYGYT
TRBJ1-2 TRBV20-1 SARAQTRYGYT
TRBJ2-3 TRBV7-2 ASSPRQVVVADTQY
TRBJ2-1 TRBV20-1 SAQRLVTLSSYNEQF
TRBJ1-5 TRBV6-1 AVGLNQPQH
TRBJ1-5 TRBV7-2 ASSPGTVLTGQPQH
TRBJ1-6 TRBV5-4 ASSSGTVNNSPLH
TRBJ2-7 TRBV24-1 ATSDTPGQGGPQY
TRBJ1-1 TRBV4-3 ASSQGDRYMNTEAF
TRBJ2-7 TRBV20-1 IPSGTSYEQY
TRBJ2-3 TRBV7-2 ASSQSGRVDTQY
TRBJ2-1 TRBV20-1 SARDPSEASGYSYNEQF
TRBJ2-7 TRBV7-2 ASSQALVTLATEQY
TRBJ1-5 TRBV30 AWSPRGRINQPQH
TRBJ1-2 TRBV20-1 SASTGTNYGYT
TRBJ2-7 TRBV7-9 ATPTGDSASSEQY
TRBJ1-5 TRBV7-2 ASSPTRPREYQPQH
TRBJ2-3 TRBV20-1 SASSETSVSTDTQY
TRBJ2-7 TRBV29-1 SVGQSYEQY
TRBJ2-7 TRBV21-1 ASSPLNQDCHEQY
TRBJ2-2 TRBV19 ASSWGRATDTGELF
TRBJ1-2 TRBV29-1 SVQGALANYGYT
TRBJ2-7 TRBV7-2 ASSGGTTSYEQY